The T cell receptor beta chain under discussion was sequenced for a study of T cell responses to AZD1222 COVID-19 vaccine. The V gene's germline CDR1 is SGDLS and CDR2 YYNGEE. This CDR3 region has 14 residues. Trimming at V came to 4 bases and at J to 0 bases, leaving 3 bases not matched to a gene. The repertoire was sequenced with immunoSEQ multiplex PCR; TCRdb's copy has only in-frame clones and lacks some. The sample contains 110,000 or so clones, about 93% of which appear only once. The TCR originated in an adult who received the MenACWY meningococcal vaccine as a control. Source: peripheral blood, taken 28 days after the second dose of the MenACWY control vaccine. The V and J genes are TRBV9 and TRBJ2-7; TRBD1 matches 8 bases. DNA for the CDR3: TGTGCCAGCAGCTTCGGACAGGGCTCCTACGAGCAGTACTTC. Encoded protein: CASSFGQGSYEQYF.